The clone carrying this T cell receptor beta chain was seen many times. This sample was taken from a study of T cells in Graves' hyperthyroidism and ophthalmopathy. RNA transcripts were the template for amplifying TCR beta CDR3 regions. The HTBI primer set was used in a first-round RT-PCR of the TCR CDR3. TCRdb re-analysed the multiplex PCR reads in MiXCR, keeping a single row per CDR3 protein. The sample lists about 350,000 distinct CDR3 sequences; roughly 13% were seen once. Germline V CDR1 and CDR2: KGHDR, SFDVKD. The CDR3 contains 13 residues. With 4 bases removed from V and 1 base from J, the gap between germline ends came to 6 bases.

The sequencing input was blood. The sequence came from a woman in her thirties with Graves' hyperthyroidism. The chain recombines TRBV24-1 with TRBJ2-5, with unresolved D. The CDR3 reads CATSEGSQETQYF. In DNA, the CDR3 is TGTGCCACCAGTGAGGGCAGCCAAGAGACCCAGTACTTC.